This is a list of T cell receptor beta chains from one sample in a study of T cell therapy after organ transplantation. Sequencing used immunoSEQ multiplex PCR; TCRdb keeps in-frame clones, though not all of them. The sample yields 40,000 to 60,000 clones, about 94% seen once. These receptors' antigens are unknown. The sequences come from CD8+ T cells from blood, collected before autologous CMV-specific T cell therapy. The receptors derive from a human patient who had received a solid organ transplant and had CMV disease. Each CDR3 is given without its conserved first and last residue. The D gene is left open where the match is weak. A clone size is listed for some rows: how often the clone was seen (once, few, many), or a class if it is expanded.

V gene	clone size	J gene	D gene	CDR3 protein
TRBV7-9	.	TRBJ1-5	TRBD1	ASSSTGEGSQPQH
TRBV10-3	.	TRBJ2-7	.	AISEGTDSYEQY
TRBV6-5	.	TRBJ1-2	TRBD1	ASSSGTAFNYGYT
TRBV7-9	.	TRBJ2-7	.	ASSPIGDRPTYEQY
TRBV2	.	TRBJ1-1	.	AGLSGRDGTEAF
TRBV7-8	.	TRBJ2-7	TRBD2	ASSFQAGTWYEQY
TRBV6-5	.	TRBJ1-2	.	ASSYSGREGGYT
TRBV5-6	.	TRBJ1-1	.	ASSLGQPTEAF
TRBV25-1	.	TRBJ2-2	.	ASSGLGESGELF
TRBV29-1	.	TRBJ1-2	.	SVEEATGSPGPNYGYT
TRBV7-9	.	TRBJ2-1	TRBD2	ASPPRLAGESDEQF
TRBV4-2	.	TRBJ2-5	.	ASSGVSEGGETQY
TRBV5-8	.	TRBJ2-5	.	ASSLDGGAPETQY
TRBV7-2	.	TRBJ1-1	.	ASSRRFRNTEAF
TRBV6-4	.	TRBJ2-1	TRBD2	ASSEAGGPNEQF
TRBV5-6	.	TRBJ1-2	.	ASSPGTNYGYT
TRBV6-5	.	TRBJ1-2	.	ASSYKTGYGYT
TRBV6-1	.	TRBJ2-2	TRBD2	ASSELAGNTGELF
TRBV5-1	.	TRBJ1-2	.	ASSQQGRDPSYGYT
TRBV4-1	.	TRBJ2-1	TRBD1	ASSPRDREYNEQF
TRBV10-1	.	TRBJ1-1	.	ASSEGRGNTEAF
TRBV6-5	.	TRBJ2-1	.	ASSYSIGVLYNEQF
TRBV7-7	.	TRBJ2-7	TRBD2	ASSLVGDRASGGYEQY
TRBV4-1	.	TRBJ1-1	.	ASSQDGRRGKNTEAF
TRBV2	.	TRBJ2-3	TRBD2	ASSTRVAGGLTDTQY
TRBV18	.	TRBJ2-7	TRBD1	ASSSGTGTNVGVGEQY
TRBV19	once	TRBJ1-1	.	ASSTDRLSLVNTEAF
TRBV27	.	TRBJ2-7	TRBD1	ASSRDRGNEQY
TRBV30	.	TRBJ1-2	.	AWGGVGSNYGYT
TRBV7-6	.	TRBJ2-1	.	ASSLGGGPYNEQF
TRBV4-1	.	TRBJ2-5	TRBD2	ASSQEAGGAETQY
TRBV7-2	.	TRBJ1-5	.	ASSLWGSNQPQH
TRBV10-2	.	TRBJ2-2	TRBD2	ASSETLAGGNTGELF
TRBV5-8	.	TRBJ1-2	.	ASSVLPGGET
TRBV10-1	.	TRBJ1-2	TRBD1	ASSDATGGNYGYT
TRBV6-5	.	TRBJ2-7	.	ASSYTDSSYEQY
TRBV19	.	TRBJ2-7	TRBD2	ASSIGGEGLTYEQY
TRBV13	.	TRBJ1-6	.	ASSLEGSGSPLH
TRBV4-1	.	TRBJ1-1	.	ASSHPTGLNTEAF
TRBV10-3	.	TRBJ2-7	TRBD1	AISPSPGTGRSRLAYEQY
TRBV2	.	TRBJ2-2	TRBD2	ASSERPSGGILTGELF
TRBV13	.	TRBJ1-3	TRBD1	ASSPSPGTEFGNTIY
TRBV7-9	.	TRBJ2-7	.	ASSLSSRGNEQY
TRBV27	.	TRBJ2-5	TRBD1	ASSQTGVEETQY
TRBV19	.	TRBJ2-3	.	ASSAGRAFGDTQY
TRBV6-5	once	TRBJ2-1	.	ASTPNSYNEQF
TRBV13	.	TRBJ1-3	TRBD1	ASSPGQGRRNTIY
TRBV7-6	.	TRBJ1-1	TRBD1	ASSPQDRGLWAF
TRBV29-1	.	TRBJ2-2	.	SVDGDTGELF
TRBV6-6	.	TRBJ2-2	.	ASRGLGELTTGELF